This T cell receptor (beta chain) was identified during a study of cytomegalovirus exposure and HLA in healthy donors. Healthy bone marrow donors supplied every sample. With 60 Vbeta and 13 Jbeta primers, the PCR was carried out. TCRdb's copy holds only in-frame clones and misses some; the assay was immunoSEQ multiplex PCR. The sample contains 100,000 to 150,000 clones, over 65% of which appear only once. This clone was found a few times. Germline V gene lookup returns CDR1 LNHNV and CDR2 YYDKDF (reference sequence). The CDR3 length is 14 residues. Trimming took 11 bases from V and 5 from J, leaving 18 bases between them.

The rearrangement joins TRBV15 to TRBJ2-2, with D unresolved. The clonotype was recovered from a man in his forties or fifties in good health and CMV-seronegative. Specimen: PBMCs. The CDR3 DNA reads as TGTGCCGTCACCCGGCAGGCACAGACCGGGGAGCTGTTTTTT. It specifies CAVTRQAQTGELFF.